This entry lists 8 T cell receptor beta chains sequenced from one sample in a study of blood T cell repertoires in COVID-19. The data were produced by immunoSEQ multiplex PCR, yet TCRdb's version contains in-frame clones alone and is incomplete. There are about 370,000 clones in the sample; roughly nine tenths occur only once, and 0.7% to 0.95% lies in the top ten. Source material: PBMCs or T cells enriched from blood (not recorded which). The receptors derive from a woman between 40 and 50 years old who had been exposed to COVID-19.

Here the CDR3 reads CASSQERTGAAHTEAFF. DNA for the CDR3: TGCGCCAGCAGCCAAGAGCGGACAGGGGCTGCGCACACTGAAGCTTTCTTT. This sequence joins TRBV4-3 and TRBJ1-1; TRBD1 aligns across 9 bases. J gave up 3 bases and V 0 bases, and 8 bases lay outside the gene matches. CDR1 LGHNA and CDR2 YSLEER come from the germline V gene. CDR3 length: 17 residues.

V gene TRBV9 combines with J gene TRBJ1-2; D remains unclear. Trimming shortened V by 2 bases and J by 7 bases, and 33 bases separated the two germline ends. The CDR3 is made up of 20 amino acids. Looked up from germline, CDR1 is SGDLS and CDR2 is YYNGEE. The CDR3: CASSVDANGSFSPYMTGYTF. CDR3 nucleotides: TGTGCCAGCAGCGTCGACGCCAACGGGTCCTTCTCTCCTTATATGACTGGCTACACCTTC.

Written as DNA, the CDR3 is TGTGCCAGCAGCGTAGCTAGCGCTACGTACAATGAGCAGTTCTTC. As protein: CASSVASATYNEQFF. This chain uses TRBV9 with TRBJ2-1, with D perhaps matching TRBD2 (6 bases). The CDR3 loop spans 15 amino acids. Germline V CDR1 and CDR2: SGDLS, YYNGEE. The germline V and J ends were trimmed by 0 bases and 4 bases, with 11 bases remaining between them.

The chain employs TRBV5-8 and TRBJ1-1, with D unclear. Between the trimmed V and J ends, which lost 0 bases and 7 bases, there was a span of 10 bases. The germline CDR1 and CDR2 sequences are SGHTS and YDEGEE. This CDR3 is built from 13 residues. In nucleotides, the CDR3 is TGTGCCAGCAGCTTGGTAATGTCAGGTGAAGCTTTCTTT. Translating it yields CASSLVMSGEAFF. The full variable domain, with the rest looked up from reference TRBV5-8 and TRBJ1-1, is EAGVTQSPTHLIKTRGQQATLRCSPISGHTSVYWYQQALGLGLQFLLWYDEGEERNRGNFPPRFSGRQFPNYSSELNVNALELEDSALYLCASSLVMSGEAFFGQGTRLTVV.

This clone is a singleton in its sample. The V gene is TRBV2, the J gene TRBJ2-5; 8 bases fit TRBD2. The CDR3 is 15 residues long. V dropped 6 bases and J dropped 4; count of bases not matched to a gene: 10. Looked up from germline, CDR1 is SNHLY and CDR2 is FYNNEI. As DNA, the CDR3 is TGTGCCAGCAGGTTGACTAGCGTCTCTGCAGAGACCCAGTACTTC. Its protein is CASRLTSVSAETQYF.

V is TRBV2 and J is TRBJ1-6; 11 nucleotides agree with TRBD1. The CDR3 spans 17 residues. The germline gives CDR1 SNHLY, CDR2 FYNNEI. J gave up 11 bases and V 6 bases, and 15 bases lay outside the gene matches. The CDR3 region has the DNA TGTGCCAGCAGACATCCGGGACAGGGGGTAAAAAGGCCACCCCTCCACTTT. Translation: CASRHPGQGVKRPPLHF.

V is TRBV4-1 and J is TRBJ1-2, with D possibly being TRBD1 (6 bases). The germline V gene encodes CDR1 MGHRA and CDR2 YSYEKL. V dropped 0 bases and J dropped 8 bases, with 19 bases sitting between them. The CDR3 spans 16 residues. The CDR3, as DNA: TGCGCCAGCAGCCAAGATCTGGCGCGGGGGGCGCGAGGCTACACCTTC. Translation: CASSQDLARGARGYTF.

The chain couples TRBV9 to TRBJ1-2; D may be TRBD1 (6 bases). From germline, CDR1 is SGDLS and CDR2 YYNGEE. V was trimmed by 5 bases and J by 4 bases, leaving 18 bases between them. The CDR3 sequence is 15 residues long. The CDR3 loop reads CASSPSTGSGYGYTF. The CDR3 DNA follows: TGTGCCAGCAGTCCCTCTACAGGGTCTGGCTATGGCTACACCTTC. The full variable domain, rest sourced from reference TRBV9 and TRBJ1-2, is DSGVTQTPKHLITATGQRVTLRCSPRSGDLSVYWYQQSLDQGLQFLIQYYNGEERAKGNILERFSAQQFPDLHSELNLSSLELGDSALYFCASSPSTGSGYGYTFGSGTRLTVV.